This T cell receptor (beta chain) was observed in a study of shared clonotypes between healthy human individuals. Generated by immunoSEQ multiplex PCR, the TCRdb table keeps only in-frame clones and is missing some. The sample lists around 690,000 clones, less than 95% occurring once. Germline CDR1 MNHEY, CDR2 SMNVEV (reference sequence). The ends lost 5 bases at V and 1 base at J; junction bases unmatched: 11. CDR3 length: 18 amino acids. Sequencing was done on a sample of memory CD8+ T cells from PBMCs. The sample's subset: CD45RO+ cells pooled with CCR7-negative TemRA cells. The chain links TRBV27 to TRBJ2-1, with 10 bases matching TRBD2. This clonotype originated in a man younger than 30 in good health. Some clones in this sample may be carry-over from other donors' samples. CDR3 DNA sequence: TGTGCCAGCAGTCCCCTCGGGCTAGCGGGGGAATCCTACAATGAGCAGTTCTTC. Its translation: CASSPLGLAGESYNEQFF.